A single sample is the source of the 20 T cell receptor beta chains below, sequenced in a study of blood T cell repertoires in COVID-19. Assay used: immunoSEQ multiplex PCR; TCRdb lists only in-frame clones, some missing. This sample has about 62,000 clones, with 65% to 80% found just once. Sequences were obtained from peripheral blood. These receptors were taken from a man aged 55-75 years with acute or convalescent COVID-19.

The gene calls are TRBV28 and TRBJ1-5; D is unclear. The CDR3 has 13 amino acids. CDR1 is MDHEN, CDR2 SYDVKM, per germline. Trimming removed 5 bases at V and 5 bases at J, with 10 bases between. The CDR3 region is CASSPGVYQPQHF. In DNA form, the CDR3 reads TGTGCCAGCAGTCCCGGGGTTTATCAGCCCCAGCATTTT.

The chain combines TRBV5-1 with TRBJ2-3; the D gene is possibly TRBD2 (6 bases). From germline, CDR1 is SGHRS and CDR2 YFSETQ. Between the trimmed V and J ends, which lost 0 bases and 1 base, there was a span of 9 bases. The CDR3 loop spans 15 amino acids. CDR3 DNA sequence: TGCGCCAGCAGCTTGGTGGTAGCGGGCACAGATACGCAGTATTTT. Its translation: CASSLVVAGTDTQYF.

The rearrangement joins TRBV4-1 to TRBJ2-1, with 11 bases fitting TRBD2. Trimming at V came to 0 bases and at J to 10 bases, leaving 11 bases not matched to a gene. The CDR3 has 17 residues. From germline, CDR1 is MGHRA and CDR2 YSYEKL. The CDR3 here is CASSQDPTSGSRGEQFF. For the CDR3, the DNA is TGCGCCAGCAGCCAAGATCCAACTAGCGGGAGTCGCGGGGAGCAGTTCTTC.

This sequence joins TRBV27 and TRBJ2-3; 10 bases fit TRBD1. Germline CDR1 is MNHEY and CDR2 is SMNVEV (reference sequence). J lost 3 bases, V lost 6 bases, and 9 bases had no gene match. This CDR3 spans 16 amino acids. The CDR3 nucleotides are TGTGCCAGCAGACCAAGGGGACAGGGGTGGACAGATACGCAGTATTTT. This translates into CASRPRGQGWTDTQYF.

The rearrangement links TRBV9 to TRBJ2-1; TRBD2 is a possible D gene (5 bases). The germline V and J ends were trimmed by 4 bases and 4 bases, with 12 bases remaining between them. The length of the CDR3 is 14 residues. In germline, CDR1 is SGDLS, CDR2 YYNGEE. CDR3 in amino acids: CASSPWTSYNEQFF. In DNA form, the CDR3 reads TGTGCCAGCAGCCCATGGACTTCTTACAATGAGCAGTTCTTC.

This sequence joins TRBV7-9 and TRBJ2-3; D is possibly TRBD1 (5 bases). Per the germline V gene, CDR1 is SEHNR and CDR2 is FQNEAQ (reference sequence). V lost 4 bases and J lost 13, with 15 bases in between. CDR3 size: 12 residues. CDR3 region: CASSSYRSSEYF. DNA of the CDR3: TGTGCCAGCAGCTCCTACAGGTCCTCCGAGTATTTT.

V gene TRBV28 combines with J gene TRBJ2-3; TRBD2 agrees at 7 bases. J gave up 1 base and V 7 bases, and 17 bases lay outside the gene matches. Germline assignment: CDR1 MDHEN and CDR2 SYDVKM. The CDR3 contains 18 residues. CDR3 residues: CASTSARLALTRTDTQYF. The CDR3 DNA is TGTGCCAGCACTTCGGCCCGACTAGCTCTGACCCGCACAGATACGCAGTATTTT.

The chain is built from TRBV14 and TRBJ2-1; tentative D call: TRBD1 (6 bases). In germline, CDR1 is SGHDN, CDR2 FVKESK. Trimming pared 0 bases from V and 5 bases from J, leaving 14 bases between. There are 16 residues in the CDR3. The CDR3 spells CASSQEAGAFDNEQFF. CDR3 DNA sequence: TGTGCCAGCAGCCAAGAGGCAGGGGCTTTCGACAATGAGCAGTTCTTC. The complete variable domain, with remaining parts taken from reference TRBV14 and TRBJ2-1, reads EAGVTQFPSHSVIEKGQTVTLRCDPISGHDNLYWYRRVMGKEIKFLLHFVKESKQDESGMPNNRFLAERTGGTYSTLKVQPAELEDSGVYFCASSQEAGAFDNEQFFGPGTRLTVL.

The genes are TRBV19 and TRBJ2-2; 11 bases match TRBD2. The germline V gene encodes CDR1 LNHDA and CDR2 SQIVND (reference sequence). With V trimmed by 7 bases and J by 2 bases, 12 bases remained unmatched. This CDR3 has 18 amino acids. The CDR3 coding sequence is TGTGCCAGTACCAAGAATTTAGCGGGAGGGAGAAACACCGGGGAGCTGTTTTTT. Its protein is CASTKNLAGGRNTGELFF.

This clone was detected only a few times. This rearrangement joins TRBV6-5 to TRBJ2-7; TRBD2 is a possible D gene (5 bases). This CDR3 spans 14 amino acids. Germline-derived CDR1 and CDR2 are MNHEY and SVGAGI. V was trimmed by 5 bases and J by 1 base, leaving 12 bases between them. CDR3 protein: CASSIRDLSYEQYF. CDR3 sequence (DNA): TGTGCCAGCAGTATCCGGGATTTATCCTACGAGCAGTACTTC.

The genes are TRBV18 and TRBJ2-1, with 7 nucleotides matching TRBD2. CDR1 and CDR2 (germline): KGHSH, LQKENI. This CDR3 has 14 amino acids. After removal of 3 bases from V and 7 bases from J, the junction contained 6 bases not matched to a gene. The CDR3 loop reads CASSPPGLRNEQFF. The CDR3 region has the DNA TGTGCCAGCTCACCTCCGGGACTACGAAATGAGCAGTTCTTC.

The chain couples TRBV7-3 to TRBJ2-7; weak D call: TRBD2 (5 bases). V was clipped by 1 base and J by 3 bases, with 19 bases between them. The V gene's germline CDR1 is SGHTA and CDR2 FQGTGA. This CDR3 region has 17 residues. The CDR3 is CASSLIGPPKGDYEQYF. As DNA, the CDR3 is TGTGCCAGCAGCTTAATTGGGCCCCCAAAGGGAGACTACGAGCAGTACTTC.

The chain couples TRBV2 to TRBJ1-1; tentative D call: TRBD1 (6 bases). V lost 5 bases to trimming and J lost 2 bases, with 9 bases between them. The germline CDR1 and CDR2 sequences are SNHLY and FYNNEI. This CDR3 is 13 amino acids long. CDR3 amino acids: CASSLDRNTEAFF. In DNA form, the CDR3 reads TGTGCCAGCAGTTTGGACAGAAACACTGAAGCTTTCTTT.

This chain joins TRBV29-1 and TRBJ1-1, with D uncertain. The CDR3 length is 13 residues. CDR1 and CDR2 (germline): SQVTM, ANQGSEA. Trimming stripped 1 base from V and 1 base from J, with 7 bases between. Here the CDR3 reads CSVEVGRNTEAFF. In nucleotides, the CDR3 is TGCAGCGTTGAAGTGGGCAGGAACACTGAAGCTTTCTTT. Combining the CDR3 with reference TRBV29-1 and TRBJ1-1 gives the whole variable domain SAVISQKPSRDICQRGTSLTIQCQVDSQVTMMFWYRQQPGQSLTLIATANQGSEATYESGFVIDKFPISRPNLTFSTLTVSNMSPEDSSIYLCSVEVGRNTEAFFGQGTRLTVV.

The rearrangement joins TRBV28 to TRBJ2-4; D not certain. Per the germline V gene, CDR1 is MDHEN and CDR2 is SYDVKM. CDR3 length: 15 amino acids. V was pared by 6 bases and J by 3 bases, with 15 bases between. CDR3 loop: CASSPTTSSKNIQYF. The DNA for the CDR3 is TGTGCCAGCAGCCCAACGACAAGTAGCAAAAACATTCAGTACTTC.

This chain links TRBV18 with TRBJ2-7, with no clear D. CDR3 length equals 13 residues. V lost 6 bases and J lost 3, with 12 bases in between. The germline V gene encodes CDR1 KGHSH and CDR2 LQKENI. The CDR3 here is CASSYQTGYEQYF. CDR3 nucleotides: TGTGCCAGCTCTTACCAGACGGGCTACGAGCAGTACTTC.

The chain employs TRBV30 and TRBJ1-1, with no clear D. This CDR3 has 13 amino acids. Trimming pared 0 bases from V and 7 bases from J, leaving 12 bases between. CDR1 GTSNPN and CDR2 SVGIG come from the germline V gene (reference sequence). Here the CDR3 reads CAWSVLAAIEAFF. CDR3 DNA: TGTGCCTGGAGTGTACTGGCAGCGATTGAAGCTTTCTTT.

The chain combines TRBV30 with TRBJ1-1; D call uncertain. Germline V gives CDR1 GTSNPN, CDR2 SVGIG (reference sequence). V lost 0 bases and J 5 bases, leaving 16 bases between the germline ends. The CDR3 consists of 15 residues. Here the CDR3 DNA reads TGTGCCTGGAGTGTAAGAGTCTCAGTGAGGACTGAAGCTTTCTTT. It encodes CAWSVRVSVRTEAFF.

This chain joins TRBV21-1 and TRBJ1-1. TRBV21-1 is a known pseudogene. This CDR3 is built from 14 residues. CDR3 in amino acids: CASSNSTRNTEAFF. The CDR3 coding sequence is TGTGCCAGCAGCAATAGCACGAGGAACACTGAAGCTTTCTTT.

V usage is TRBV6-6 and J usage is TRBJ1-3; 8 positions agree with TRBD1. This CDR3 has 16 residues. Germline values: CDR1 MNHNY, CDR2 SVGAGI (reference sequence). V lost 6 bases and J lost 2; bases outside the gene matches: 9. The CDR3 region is CASRLTGDTAGNTIYF. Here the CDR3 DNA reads TGTGCCAGCAGGTTGACAGGGGATACGGCTGGAAACACCATATATTTT.